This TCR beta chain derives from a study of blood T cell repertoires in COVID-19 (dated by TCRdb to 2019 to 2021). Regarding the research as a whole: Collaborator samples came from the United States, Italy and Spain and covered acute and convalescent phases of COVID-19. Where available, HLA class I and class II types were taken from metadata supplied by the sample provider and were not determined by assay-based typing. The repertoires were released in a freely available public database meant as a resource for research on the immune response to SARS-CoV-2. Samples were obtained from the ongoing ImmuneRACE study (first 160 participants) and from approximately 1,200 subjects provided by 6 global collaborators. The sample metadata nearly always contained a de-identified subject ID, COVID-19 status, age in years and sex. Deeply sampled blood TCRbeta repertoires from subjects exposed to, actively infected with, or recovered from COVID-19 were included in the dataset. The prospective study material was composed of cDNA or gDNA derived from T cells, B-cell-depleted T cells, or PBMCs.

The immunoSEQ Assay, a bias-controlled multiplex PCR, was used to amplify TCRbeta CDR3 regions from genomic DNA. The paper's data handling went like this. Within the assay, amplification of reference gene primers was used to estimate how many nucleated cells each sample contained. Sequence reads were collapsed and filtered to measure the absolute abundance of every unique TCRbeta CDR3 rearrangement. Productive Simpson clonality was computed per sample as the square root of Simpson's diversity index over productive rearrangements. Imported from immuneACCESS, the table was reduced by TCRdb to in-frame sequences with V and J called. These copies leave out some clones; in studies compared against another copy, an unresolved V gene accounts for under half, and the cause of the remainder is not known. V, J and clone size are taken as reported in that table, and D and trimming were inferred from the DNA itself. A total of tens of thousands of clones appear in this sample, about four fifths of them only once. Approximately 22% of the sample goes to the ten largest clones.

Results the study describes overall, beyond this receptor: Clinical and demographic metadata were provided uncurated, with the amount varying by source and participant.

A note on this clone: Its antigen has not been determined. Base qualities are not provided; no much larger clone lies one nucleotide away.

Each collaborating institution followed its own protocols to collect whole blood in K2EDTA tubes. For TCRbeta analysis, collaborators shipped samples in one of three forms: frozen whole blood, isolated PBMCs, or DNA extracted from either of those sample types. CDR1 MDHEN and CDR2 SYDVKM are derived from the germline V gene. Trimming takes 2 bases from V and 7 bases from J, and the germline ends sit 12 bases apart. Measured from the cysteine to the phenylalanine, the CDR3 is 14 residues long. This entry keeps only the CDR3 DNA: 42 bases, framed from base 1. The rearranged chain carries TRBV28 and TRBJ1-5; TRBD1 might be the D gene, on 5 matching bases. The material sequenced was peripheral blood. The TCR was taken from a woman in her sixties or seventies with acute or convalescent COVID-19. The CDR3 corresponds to CASSLGSEGQPQHF. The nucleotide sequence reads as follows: TGTGCCAGCAGTTTAGGTTCGGAGGGGCAGCCCCAGCATTTT.